Given below is one TCR beta chain in context. Measured with immunoSEQ multiplex PCR; TCRdb has only the in-frame clones, and not every one. The sample holds around 38,000 clones, around 92% seen once. This entry is derived from a study of T cell changes during pregnancy in multiple sclerosis. Germline loops: CDR1 LGHNA, CDR2 YNFKEQ. Trimming cost V 3 bases and J 6 bases, with 21 bases left between them. The CDR3 spans 17 residues. The specimen comprised CD4+ T cells from peripheral blood mononuclear cells, sampled in the third trimester of pregnancy. The rearrangement uses TRBV4-2 and TRBJ2-1, with a possible D match to TRBD2 (5 bases). The sequence came from a female donor in good health, enrolled as a control in a pregnancy study. The CDR3 spells CASSHPMAAGRGNEQFF. CDR3 bases: TGTGCCAGCAGCCATCCCATGGCGGCTGGTCGGGGCAATGAGCAGTTCTTC.